These 5 T cell receptor beta chains were all obtained from the same sample, sequenced in a study of T cell clonality in common variable immunodeficiency. Generated by immunoSEQ multiplex PCR, the TCRdb table keeps only in-frame clones and is missing some. Altogether some 44,000 clones were found in the sample, and no singletons occur. The source material was peripheral blood mononuclear cells. Receptor source: a person aged 18-69 years in good health.

This clone was recorded at least ten times. The read gets to within 3 residues of the CDR3 end, and the germline J gene fills in the rest. This sequence joins TRBV7-3 and TRBJ1-1, with 7 bases matching TRBD1. The CDR3 contains 13 residues. Germline CDR1 is SGHTA and CDR2 is FQGTGA. Incomplete CDR3 DNA: TGTGCCAGCAGCTTAACCGAGGGGGCGTTA. This codes for CASSLTEGAL. The whole CDR3 protein is CASSLTEGALAFF.

This clone has ten or more counts. The read finishes 3 residues shy of the CDR3 end, and the germline J gene is used to complete it. The chain is built from TRBV20-1 and TRBJ2-5, with 10 bases identical to TRBD2. This CDR3 has 18 residues. CDR1 and CDR2 from the germline V gene are DFQATT and SNEGSKA (reference sequence). V was clipped by 0 bases and J by 4 bases; unmatched bases: 14. CDR3 sequence reads: CSARDIRRQGTSVETQYF. The sequenced CDR3 bases are TGCAGTGCTAGAGATATACGCCGGCAGGGGACTAGCGTAGAGACC.

This clone was recorded many times. From the germline J gene comes the end of the CDR3, since the read stops 3 residues before it. The rearrangement links TRBV2 to TRBJ2-1; tentative D call: TRBD2 (6 bases). The CDR3 consists of 15 residues. V gave up 4 bases and J gave up 0 bases, with 10 bases separating them. Germline CDR1 reads SNHLY; CDR2 reads FYNNEI. CDR3 loop: CASSVSGDSYNEQFF. The sequenced CDR3 bases are TGTGCCAGCAGTGTATCGGGGGACTCCTACAATGAG. The full variable domain, completed using reference TRBV2 and TRBJ2-1, is EPEVTQTPSHQVTQMGQEVILRCVPISNHLYFYWYRQILGQKVEFLVSFYNNEISEKSEIFDDQFSVERPDGSNFTLKIRSTKLEDSAMYFCASSVSGDSYNEQFFGPGTRLTVL.

At least ten counts were recorded for this clone. Coverage ceases 3 residues before the CDR3 finishes, and the germline J gene fills in the end. The V call is TRBV5-6, the J call TRBJ2-5; 7 bases fit TRBD1. CDR1 and CDR2 from the germline V gene are SGHDT and YYEEEE. This CDR3 comprises 13 residues. The V and J ends lost 6 bases and 5 bases, in that order; junction bases with no gene match: 7. The DNA read from the CDR3 is TGTGCCAGCAACAGACAGGGTGACGAGACC. As protein: CASNRQGDET. The complete CDR3 sequence is CASNRQGDETQYF.

This clone occurred many times. The CDR3 end is not reached by the read, which stops 3 residues before it; the germline J gene fills it in. The chain links TRBV5-1 to TRBJ1-2, with TRBD1 matching 7 bases. V lost 0 bases to trimming and J lost 6 bases; unmatched junction nucleotides: 5. This CDR3 is built from 14 residues. The germline gives CDR1 SGHRS, CDR2 YFSETQ. The covered CDR3 bases are TGCGCCAGCAGCTTGGTCGACAGGGAGGATGGC. Protein sequence: CASSLVDREDG. The full CDR3 sequence reads CASSLVDREDGYTF.